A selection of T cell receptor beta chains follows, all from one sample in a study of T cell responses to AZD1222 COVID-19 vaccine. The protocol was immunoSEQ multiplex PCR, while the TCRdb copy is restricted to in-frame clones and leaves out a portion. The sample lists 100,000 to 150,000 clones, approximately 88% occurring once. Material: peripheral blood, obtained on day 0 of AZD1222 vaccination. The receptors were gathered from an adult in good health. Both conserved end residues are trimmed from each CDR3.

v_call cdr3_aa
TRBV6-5 ASSQDLRVGEQY
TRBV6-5 ASSYSGPGRANTIY
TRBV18 ASSTGTGIGTGNTIY
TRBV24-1 ATSVGLSNQPQH
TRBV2 ASSETWSLGDEQF
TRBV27 ASSLRHAGANYGYT
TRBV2 ASRTGQGRDSSYEQY
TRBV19 ASSIFPGPPYNEQF
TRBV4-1 ASSQRLGQQETQY
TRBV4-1 ASSQERVNNEQF
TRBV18 ASSPLAEAGEKLF
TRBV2 ASSEAQGSSYNSPLH
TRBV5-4 ASSSQSTSTDTQY
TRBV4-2 ASSQVSGDFTDTQY
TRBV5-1 ASSSGQGFSYGYT
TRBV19 ASSMGAGLAKNIQY
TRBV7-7 ASSFMAGSSYEQY
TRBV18 ASSYGLAAYQETQY
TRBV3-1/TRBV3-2 ASSQGGSNEKLF
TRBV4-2 ASSRDIASSYNEQF
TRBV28 ASSFRVGGTEAF
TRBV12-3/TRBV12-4 ASSLNTYTEAF
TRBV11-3 ASSPGTSPYNEQF
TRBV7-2 ASSRDYREAF
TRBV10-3 AISPTGLPKNIQY
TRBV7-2 ASSWDRTNTEAF
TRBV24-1 ATSDLSGRHNSPLH
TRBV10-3 AISGRENAYNEQF
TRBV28 ASYSRGRGETQY
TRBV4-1 ASSQGASGPEQF
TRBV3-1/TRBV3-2 ASSPRTPGVYGYT
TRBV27 ASSLRGLLHKDEQY
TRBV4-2 ASSQARGLAGALQETQY
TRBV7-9 ASRDVYEQY
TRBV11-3 ASSLGRDSANTGELF
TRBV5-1 ASSLDSHKDQPQH
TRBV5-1 ASSLNSKPNTEAF
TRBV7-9 ASSPWTGVDKNIQY
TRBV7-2 ASSLLAQGNEQF
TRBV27 ASSDRGRADTQY
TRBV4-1 ASSQEVERTGAQPQH
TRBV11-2 ASSLLSGQGNTEAF
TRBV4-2 ASSQDRGPTGELF
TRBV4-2 ASSQDLGYT
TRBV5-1 ASNELDGDEQF
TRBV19 ASSIRGKITDTQY
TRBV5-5 ASSPGVGLVFFDEQY
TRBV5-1 ASSGGTGPGWPLF
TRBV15 ATSLTGVGSPLH
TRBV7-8 ASSLAVPAYEQY
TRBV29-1 SVEERTYGYT
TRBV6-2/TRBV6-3 ASSYAQGGYGYT
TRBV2 ASTLSRDRANTGELF
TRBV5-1 ASSLEFPGGADTQY
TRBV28 ASSFPTPGQGNTEAF
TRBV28 ASSSPSSGKAREQY
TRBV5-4 ASSLGEKLF
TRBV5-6 ASSFGLAGYNEQF
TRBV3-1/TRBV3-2 ASSQDSQPQH